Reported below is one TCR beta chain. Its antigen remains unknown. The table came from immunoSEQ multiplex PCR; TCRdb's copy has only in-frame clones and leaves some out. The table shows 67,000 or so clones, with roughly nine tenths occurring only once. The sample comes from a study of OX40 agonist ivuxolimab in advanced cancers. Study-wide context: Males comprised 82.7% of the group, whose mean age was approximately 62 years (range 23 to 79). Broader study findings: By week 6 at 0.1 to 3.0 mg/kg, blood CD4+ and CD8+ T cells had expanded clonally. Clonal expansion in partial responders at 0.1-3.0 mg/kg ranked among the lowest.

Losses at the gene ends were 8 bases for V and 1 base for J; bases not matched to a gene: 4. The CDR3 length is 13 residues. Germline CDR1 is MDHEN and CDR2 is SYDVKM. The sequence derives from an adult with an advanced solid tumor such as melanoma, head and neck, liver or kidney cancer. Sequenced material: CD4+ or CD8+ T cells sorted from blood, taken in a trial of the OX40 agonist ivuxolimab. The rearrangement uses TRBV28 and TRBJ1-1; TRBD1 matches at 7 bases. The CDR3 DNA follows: TGTGCCAGCCTCAGGGGGGGGAACACTGAAGCTTTCTTT. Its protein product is CASLRGGNTEAFF.